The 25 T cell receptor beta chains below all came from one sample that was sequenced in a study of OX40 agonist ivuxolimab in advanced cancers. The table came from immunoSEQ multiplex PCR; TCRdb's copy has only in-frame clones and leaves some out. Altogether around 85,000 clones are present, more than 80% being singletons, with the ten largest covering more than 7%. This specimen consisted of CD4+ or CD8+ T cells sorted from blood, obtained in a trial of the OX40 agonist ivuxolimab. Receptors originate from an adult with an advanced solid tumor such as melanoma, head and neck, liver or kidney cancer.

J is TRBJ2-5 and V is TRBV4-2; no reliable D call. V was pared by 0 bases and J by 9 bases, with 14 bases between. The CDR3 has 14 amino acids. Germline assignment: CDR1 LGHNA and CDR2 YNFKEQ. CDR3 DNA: TGTGCCAGCAGCCAAGATCGAGGACCGGTAGCCCAGTACTTC. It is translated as CASSQDRGPVAQYF.

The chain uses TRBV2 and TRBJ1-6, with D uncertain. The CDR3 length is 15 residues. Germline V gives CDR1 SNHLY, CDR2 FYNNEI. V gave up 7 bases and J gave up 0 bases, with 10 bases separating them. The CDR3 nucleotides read TGTGCCAGCATTCTGGAAGGCTCCTATAATTCACCCCTCCACTTT. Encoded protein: CASILEGSYNSPLHF.

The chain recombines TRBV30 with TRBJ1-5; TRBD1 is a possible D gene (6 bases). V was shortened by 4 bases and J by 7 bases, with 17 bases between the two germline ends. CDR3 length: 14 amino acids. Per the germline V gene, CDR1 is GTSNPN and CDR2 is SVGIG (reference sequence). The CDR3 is CAWNLGQGTQPQHF. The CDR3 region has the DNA TGTGCCTGGAATCTGGGTCAGGGGACACAGCCCCAGCATTTT.

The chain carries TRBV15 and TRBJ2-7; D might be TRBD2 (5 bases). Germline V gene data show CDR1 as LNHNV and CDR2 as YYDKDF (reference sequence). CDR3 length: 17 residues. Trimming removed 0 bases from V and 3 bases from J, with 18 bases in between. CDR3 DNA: TGTGCCACCAGCAGAGATCGAGAGGGCAGGTCGAGCTACGAGCAGTACTTC. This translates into CATSRDREGRSSYEQYF.

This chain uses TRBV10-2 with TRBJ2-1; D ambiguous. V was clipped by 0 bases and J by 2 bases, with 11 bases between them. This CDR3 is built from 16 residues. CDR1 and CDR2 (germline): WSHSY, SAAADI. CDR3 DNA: TGCGCCAGCAGTGAGTCCGAGTTGGAGCCCTACAATGAGCAGTTCTTC. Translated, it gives CASSESELEPYNEQFF.

CDR3 sequence (DNA): TGCGCCAGCAGCCGGGTGGAAGCGGGAGGGACAGATACGCAGTATTTT. Protein sequence: CASSRVEAGGTDTQYF. The genes are TRBV4-1 and TRBJ2-3, with 10 bases fitting TRBD2. Losses at the gene ends were 4 bases for V and 3 bases for J; bases not matched to a gene: 7. This CDR3 is built from 16 residues. From germline, CDR1 is MGHRA and CDR2 YSYEKL.

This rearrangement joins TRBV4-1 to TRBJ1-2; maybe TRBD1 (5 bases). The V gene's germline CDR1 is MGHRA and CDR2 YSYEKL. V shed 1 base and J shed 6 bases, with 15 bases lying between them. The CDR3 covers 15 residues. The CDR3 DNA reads TGCGCCAGCAGCCAAGCCCGCAGTGGGGCCGATGGCTACACCTTC. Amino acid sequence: CASSQARSGADGYTF.

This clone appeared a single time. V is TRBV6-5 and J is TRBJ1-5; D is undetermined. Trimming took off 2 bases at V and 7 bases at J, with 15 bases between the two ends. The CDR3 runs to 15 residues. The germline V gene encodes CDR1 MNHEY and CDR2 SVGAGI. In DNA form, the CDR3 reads TGTGCCAGCAGTTACCTTCTGGGTCAGTTCCAGCCCCAGCATTTT. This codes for CASSYLLGQFQPQHF.

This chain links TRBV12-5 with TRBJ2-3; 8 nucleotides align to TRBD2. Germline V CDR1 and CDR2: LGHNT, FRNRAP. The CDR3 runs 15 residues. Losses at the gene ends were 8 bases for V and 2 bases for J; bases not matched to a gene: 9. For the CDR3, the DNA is TGTGCTAGTTCGGGGGGGAGGAAATACACAGATACGCAGTATTTT. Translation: CASSGGRKYTDTQYF.

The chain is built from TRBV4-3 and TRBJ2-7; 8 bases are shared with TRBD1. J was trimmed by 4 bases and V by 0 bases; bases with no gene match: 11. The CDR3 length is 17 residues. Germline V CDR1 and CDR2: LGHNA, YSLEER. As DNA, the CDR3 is TGCGCCAGCAGCCAAGACTGGACAGGGCTGGGACCTTACGAGCAGTACTTC. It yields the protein CASSQDWTGLGPYEQYF.

CDR3 sequence (DNA): TGTGCCAGCAGTGACTCAGCAGGGGGTAATTCACCCCTCCACTTT. Translation: CASSDSAGGNSPLHF. The chain carries TRBV6-4 and TRBJ1-6; 7 nucleotides line up with TRBD1. The CDR3 is made up of 15 amino acids. Germline V lookup: CDR1 MRHNA, CDR2 SNTAGT. V shed 0 bases, J shed 6 bases, and the junction held 2 bases outside the gene matches.

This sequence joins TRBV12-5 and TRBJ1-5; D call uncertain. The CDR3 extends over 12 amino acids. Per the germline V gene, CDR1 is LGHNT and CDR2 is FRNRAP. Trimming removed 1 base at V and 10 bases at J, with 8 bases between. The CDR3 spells CASGLGENPQHF. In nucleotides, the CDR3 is TGTGCTAGTGGTTTGGGCGAAAACCCCCAGCATTTT.

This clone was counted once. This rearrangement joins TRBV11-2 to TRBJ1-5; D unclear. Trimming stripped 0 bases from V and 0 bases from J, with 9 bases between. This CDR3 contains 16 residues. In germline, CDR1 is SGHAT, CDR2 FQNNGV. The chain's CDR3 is CASSLEGGLSNQPQHF. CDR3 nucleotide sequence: TGTGCCAGCAGCTTAGAGGGCGGTCTTAGCAATCAGCCCCAGCATTTT.

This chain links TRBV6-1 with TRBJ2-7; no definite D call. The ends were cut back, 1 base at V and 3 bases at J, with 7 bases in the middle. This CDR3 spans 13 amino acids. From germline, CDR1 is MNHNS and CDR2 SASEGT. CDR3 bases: TGTGCCAGCAGTGAAGGAATTGACTACGAGCAGTACTTC. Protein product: CASSEGIDYEQYF.

The CDR3 protein is CAKGSNQPQHF. The CDR3 DNA follows: TGTGCTAAAGGGAGCAATCAGCCCCAGCATTTT. The V and J genes are TRBV12-5 and TRBJ1-5; D unclear. Germline V gene sequence: CDR1 LGHNT, CDR2 FRNRAP. The CDR3 runs to 11 residues. V gave up 10 bases and J gave up 1 base, with 5 bases separating them.

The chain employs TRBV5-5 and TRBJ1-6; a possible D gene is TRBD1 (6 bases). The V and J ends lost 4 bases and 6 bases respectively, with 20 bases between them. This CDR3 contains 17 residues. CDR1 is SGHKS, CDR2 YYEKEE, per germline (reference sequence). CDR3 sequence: CASSPGHRSLINSPLHF. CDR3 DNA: TGTGCCAGCAGCCCGGGACATCGGAGTTTGATTAATTCACCCCTCCACTTT. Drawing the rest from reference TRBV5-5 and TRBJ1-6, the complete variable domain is DAGVTQSPTHLIKTRGQQVTLRCSPISGHKSVSWYQQVLGQGPQFIFQYYEKEERGRGNFPDRFSARQFPNYSSELNVNALLLGDSALYLCASSPGHRSLINSPLHFGNGTRLTVT.

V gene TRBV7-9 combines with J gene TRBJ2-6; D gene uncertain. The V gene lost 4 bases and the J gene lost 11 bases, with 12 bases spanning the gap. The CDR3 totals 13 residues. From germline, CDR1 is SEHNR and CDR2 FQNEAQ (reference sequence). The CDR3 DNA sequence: TGTGCCAGCAGCTACCCCCTGGGTCACGTCCTGACTTTC. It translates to CASSYPLGHVLTF.

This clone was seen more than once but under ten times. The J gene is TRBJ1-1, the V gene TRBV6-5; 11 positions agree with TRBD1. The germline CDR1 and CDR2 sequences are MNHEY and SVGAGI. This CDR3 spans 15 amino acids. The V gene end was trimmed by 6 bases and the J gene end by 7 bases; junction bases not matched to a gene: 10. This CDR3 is CASRDRGRFPHEAFF. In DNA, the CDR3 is TGTGCCAGCAGGGACAGGGGGCGTTTCCCACATGAAGCTTTCTTT.

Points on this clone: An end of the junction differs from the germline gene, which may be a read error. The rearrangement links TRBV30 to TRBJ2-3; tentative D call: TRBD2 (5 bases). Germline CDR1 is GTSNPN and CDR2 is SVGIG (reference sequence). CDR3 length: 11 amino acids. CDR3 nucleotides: TGTGCCGGGAGTAACACAGATACGCAGTATTTT. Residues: CAGSNTDTQYF.

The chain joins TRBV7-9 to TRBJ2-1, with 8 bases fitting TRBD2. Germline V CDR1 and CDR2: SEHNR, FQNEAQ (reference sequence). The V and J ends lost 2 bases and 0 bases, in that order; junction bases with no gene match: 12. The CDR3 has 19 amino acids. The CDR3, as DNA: TGTGCCAGCAGCTTACCTCTGGGAAGCGGGGGTAGCTCCTACAATGAGCAGTTCTTC. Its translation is CASSLPLGSGGSSYNEQFF.

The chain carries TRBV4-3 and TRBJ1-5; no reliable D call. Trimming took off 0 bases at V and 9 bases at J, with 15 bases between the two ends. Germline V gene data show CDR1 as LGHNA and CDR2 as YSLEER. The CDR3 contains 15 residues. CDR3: CASSQDFEVGWPQHF. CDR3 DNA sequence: TGCGCCAGCAGCCAAGATTTTGAGGTGGGGTGGCCCCAGCATTTT.

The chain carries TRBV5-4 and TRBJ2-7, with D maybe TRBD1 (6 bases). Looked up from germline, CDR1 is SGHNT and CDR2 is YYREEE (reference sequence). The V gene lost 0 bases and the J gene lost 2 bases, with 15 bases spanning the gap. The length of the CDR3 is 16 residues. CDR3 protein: CASSLEIEGVPYEQYV. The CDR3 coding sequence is TGTGCCAGCAGCTTGGAAATAGAGGGGGTTCCCTACGAGCAGTACGTC.

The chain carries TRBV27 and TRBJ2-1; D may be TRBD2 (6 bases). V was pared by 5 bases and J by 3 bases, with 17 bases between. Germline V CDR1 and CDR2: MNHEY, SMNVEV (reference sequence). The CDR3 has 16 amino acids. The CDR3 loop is CASSPSSGEVYNEQFF. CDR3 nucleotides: TGTGCCAGCAGTCCCTCGAGTGGGGAGGTCTACAATGAGCAGTTCTTC.

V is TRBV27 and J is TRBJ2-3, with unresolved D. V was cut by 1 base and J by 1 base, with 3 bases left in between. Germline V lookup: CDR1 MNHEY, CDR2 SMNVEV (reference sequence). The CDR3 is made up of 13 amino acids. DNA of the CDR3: TGTGCCAGCAGTTTATTTGGCACAGATACGCAGTATTTT. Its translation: CASSLFGTDTQYF.

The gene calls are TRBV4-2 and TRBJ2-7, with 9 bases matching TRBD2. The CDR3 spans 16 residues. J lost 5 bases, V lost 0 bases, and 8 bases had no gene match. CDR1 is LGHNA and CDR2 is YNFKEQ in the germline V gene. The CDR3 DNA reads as TGTGCCAGCAGCCAAGATGAGGGAGCGGGGGGACACGAGCAGTACTTC. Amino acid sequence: CASSQDEGAGGHEQYF.